This is a list of T cell receptor beta chains from one sample in a study of CD8 T cells in Susac syndrome. TCRdb reprocessed the immunoSEQ multiplex PCR reads with MiXCR, giving one entry per CDR3 protein. The sample contains approximately 190,000 distinct CDR3 sequences, over 90% of which appear only once. Material: CD8+ T cells from PBMCs. These receptors originate from a human donor with Susac syndrome. Each CDR3 is given with its conserved first and last residue. D genes are given only for firm matches. A row's size may be missing; if present it is once, few, many or a size class.

-,-,TRBV19,CASSIGGGDVREQFF
-,-,TRBV30,CAWSTGTAGGAFF
TRBD2,-,TRBV12-3/TRBV12-4,CASSLAPGGEQFF
-,-,TRBV20-1,CSATTLGPVEGTDTQYF
TRBD2,-,TRBV7-3,CASSPKTSGGSYNEQFF
TRBD1,once,TRBV7-3,CASSLIDRANEQFF
-,-,TRBV5-6,CASSHSTEAFF
-,few,TRBV6-5,CASSYRGGYNEQFF
TRBD1,-,TRBV4-1,CASSFERGLSNQPQHF
-,-,TRBV25-1,CASNDGASGAFF
TRBD1,-,TRBV20-1,CSAHDALGQGSYNEQFF
-,-,TRBV27,CASSRTPVGEKLFF
TRBD1,-,TRBV5-6,CASSWGTGYEKLFF
-,-,TRBV3-1,CASSQDFPVDGYEQYF
-,few,TRBV7-9,CASSRTASTDTQYF
TRBD1,-,TRBV29-1,CSVGGQGGWSEQFF
-,-,TRBV20-1,CSARDRRSLSSYNEQFF
TRBD2,-,TRBV29-1,CSVEGGGGGIGVF
TRBD2,-,TRBV30,CAWSDRVSGGTQETQYF
-,-,TRBV4-1,CASSQGRDSDYEQYF
TRBD2,-,TRBV19,CASSILGLAGNEQFF
TRBD2,-,TRBV14,CASSQVSSGEELFF
-,-,TRBV10-2,CASGRTDTEAFF
-,-,TRBV18,CASSPTETNEKLFF
TRBD2,-,TRBV9,CASSVVSGSEQYF
TRBD1,-,TRBV4-1,CASSRYRGTDTQYF
-,-,TRBV12-3/TRBV12-4,CASSLPKHEQYF
-,-,TRBV29-1,CSGQLNEKLFF
-,once,TRBV6-5,CASSYSNGNTGELFF
-,-,TRBV9,CASSVEASVVHEQYF
TRBD1,-,TRBV27,CASSLGTGGDYNEQFF
-,-,TRBV19,CASSRDLADTQYF
-,-,TRBV9,CASSSSGTGANVLTF
-,-,TRBV10-3,CAIGGPDRSHEQYF
-,-,TRBV9,CASSYTGTSTDTQYF
TRBD1,-,TRBV11-2,CASSQGRTGGLKGGYTF
-,-,TRBV5-1,CASSLYARDRNNEQFF
TRBD1,-,TRBV12-3/TRBV12-4,CASTPGTGVGGYTF
TRBD1,-,TRBV29-1,CSASGQPLAKNIQYF
-,-,TRBV6-1,CASRPLQTTLSYEQYF
-,-,TRBV5-6,CASSLGGVQNIQYF